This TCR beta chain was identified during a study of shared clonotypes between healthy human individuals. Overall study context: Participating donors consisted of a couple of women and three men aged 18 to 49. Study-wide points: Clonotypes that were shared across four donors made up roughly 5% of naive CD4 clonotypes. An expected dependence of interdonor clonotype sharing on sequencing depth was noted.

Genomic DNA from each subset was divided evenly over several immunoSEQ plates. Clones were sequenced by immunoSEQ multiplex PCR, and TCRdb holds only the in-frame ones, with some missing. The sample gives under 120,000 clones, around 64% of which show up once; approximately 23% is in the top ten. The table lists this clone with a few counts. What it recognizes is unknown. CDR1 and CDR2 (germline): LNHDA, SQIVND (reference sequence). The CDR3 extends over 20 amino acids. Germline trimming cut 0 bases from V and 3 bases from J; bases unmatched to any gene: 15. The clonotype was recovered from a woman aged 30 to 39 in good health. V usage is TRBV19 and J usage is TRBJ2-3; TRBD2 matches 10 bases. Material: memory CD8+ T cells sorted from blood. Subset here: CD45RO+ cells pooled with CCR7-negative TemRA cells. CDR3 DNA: TGTGCCAGTAGTATAGATCGAGGTTGGGCTAGCGGGAGCTTGACAGATACGCAGTATTTT. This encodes CASSIDRGWASGSLTDTQYF.